This T cell receptor beta chain was observed in a study of CD8+ T cells in alopecia areata. Looking at the study overall: The study gave treated patients oral tofacitinib at 5 to 10 mg twice daily. Tofacitinib ran for 6 to 18 months before 6 months off drug. The study's findings and limits: The study also sequences resident alphabeta T cells of normal skin in scalp samples. Scalp lesions, especially in alopecia totalis/universalis, had higher clonality than normal scalp.

cDNA reverse transcribed from extracted RNA served as the sequencing template. Assay used: immunoSEQ multiplex PCR; TCRdb lists only in-frame clones, some missing. This table has 61,000 or so clones, 96% appearing once. As concerns this clone: Its matching antigen is unknown.

J was trimmed by 5 bases and V by 1 base; bases with no gene match: 9. The CDR3 spans 17 residues. Germline V gene lookup returns CDR1 PRHDT and CDR2 FYEKMQ (reference sequence). The V gene is TRBV13, the J gene TRBJ2-1, with TRBD1 matching over 9 bases. The starting material was CD8+ T cells sorted from blood, obtained at week 0. This sequence was found in a human donor with alopecia areata. The DNA for the CDR3 is TGTGCCAGCAGCTTAGAGGGTTTGGGGACAGGGCACAATGAGCAGTTCTTC. Translation: CASSLEGLGTGHNEQFF.